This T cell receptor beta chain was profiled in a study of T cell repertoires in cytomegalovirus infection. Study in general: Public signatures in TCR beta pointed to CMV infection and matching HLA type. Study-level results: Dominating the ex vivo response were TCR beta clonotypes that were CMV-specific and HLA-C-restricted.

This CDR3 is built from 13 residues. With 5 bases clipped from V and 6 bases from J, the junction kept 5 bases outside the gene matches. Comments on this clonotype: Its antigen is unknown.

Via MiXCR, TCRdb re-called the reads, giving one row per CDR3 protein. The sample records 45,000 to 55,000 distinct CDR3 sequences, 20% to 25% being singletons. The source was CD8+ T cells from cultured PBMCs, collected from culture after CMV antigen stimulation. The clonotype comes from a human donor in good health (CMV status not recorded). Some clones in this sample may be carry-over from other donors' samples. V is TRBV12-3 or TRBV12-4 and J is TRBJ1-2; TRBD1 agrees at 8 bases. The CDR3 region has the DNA TGTGCCAGCAGTCCCAGGGACAGGAATGGCTACACCTTC. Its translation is CASSPRDRNGYTF.